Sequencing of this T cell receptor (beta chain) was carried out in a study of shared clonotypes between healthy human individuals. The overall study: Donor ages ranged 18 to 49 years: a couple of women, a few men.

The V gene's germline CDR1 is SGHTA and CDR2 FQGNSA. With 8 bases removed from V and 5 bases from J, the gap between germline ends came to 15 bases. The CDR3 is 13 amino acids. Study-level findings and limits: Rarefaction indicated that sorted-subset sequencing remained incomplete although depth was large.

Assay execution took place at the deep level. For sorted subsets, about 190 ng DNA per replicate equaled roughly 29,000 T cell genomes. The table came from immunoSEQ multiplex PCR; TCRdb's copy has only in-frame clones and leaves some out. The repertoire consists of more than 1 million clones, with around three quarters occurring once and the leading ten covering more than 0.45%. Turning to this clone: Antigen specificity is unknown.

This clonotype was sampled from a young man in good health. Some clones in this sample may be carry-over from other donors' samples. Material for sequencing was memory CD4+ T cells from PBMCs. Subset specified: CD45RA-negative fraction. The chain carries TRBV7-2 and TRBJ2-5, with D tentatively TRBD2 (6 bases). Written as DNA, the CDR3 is TGTGCCAGCTCTGGGGGGACGCACGAGACCCAGTACTTC. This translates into CASSGGTHETQYF.